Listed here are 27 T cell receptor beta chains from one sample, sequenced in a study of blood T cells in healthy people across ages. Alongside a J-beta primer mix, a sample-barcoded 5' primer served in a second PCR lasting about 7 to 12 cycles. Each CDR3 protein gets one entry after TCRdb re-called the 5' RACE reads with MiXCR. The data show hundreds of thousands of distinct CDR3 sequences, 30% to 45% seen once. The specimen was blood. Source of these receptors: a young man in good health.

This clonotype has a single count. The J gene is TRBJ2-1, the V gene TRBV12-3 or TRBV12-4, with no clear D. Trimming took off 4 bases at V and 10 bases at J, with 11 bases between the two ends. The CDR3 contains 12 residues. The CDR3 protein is CASSSVSYEQFF. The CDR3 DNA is TGTGCCAGCAGTTCGGTCTCTTACGAGCAGTTCTTC.

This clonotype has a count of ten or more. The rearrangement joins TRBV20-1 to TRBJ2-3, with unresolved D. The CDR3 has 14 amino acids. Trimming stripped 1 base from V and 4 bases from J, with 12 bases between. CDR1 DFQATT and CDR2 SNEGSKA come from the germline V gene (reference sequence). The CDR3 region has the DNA TGCAGTGCTAGAGCGCAAACGCAGGCAGATACGCAGTATTTT. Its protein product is CSARAQTQADTQYF.

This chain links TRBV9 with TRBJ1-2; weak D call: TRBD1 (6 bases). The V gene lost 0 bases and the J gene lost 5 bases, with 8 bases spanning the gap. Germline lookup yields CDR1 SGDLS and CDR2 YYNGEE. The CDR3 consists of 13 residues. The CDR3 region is CASSVEGEYGYTF. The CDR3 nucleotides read TGTGCCAGCAGCGTAGAGGGGGAATATGGCTACACCTTC.

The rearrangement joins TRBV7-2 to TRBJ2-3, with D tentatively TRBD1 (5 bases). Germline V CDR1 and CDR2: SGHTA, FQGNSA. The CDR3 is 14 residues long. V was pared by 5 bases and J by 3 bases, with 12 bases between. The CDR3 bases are TGTGCCAGCAGCCCACACGACAGTACAGATACGCAGTATTTT. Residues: CASSPHDSTDTQYF.

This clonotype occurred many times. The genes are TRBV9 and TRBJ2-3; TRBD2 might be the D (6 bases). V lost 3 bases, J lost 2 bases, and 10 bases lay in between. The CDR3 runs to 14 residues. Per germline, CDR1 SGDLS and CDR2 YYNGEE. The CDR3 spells CASSDRGTTDTQYF. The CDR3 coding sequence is TGTGCCAGCAGCGATCGGGGGACCACAGATACGCAGTATTTT.

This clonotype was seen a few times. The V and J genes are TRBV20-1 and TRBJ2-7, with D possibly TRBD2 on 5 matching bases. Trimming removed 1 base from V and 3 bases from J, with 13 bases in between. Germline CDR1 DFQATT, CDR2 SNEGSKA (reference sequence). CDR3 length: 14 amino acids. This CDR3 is CSARGGRGFYEQYF. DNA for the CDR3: TGCAGTGCTAGAGGCGGTCGGGGATTCTACGAGCAGTACTTC.

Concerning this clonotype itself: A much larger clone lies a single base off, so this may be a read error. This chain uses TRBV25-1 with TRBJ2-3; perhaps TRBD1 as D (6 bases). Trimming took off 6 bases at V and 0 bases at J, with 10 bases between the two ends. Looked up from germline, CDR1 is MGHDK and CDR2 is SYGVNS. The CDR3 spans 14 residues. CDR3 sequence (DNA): TGTGCCAGCAGGGAACAGGGCAGCACAGATACGCAGTATTTT. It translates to CASREQGSTDTQYF.

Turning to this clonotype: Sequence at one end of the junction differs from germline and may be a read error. The CDR3 region has the DNA TGTACCAGCAGGACAGGACAGAGTGGAAACACCATATATTTT. Protein sequence: CTSRTGQSGNTIYF. The chain carries TRBV28 and TRBJ1-3, with TRBD1 matching 7 bases. The CDR3 loop spans 14 amino acids. In germline, CDR1 is MDHEN, CDR2 SYDVKM.

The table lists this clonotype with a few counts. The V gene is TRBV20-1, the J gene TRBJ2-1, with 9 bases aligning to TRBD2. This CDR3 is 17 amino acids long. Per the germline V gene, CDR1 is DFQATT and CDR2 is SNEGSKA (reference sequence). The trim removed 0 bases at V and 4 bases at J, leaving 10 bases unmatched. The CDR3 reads CSARDLAAGGPYNEQFF. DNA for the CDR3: TGCAGTGCTAGAGATCTGGCAGCGGGGGGACCTTACAATGAGCAGTTCTTC.

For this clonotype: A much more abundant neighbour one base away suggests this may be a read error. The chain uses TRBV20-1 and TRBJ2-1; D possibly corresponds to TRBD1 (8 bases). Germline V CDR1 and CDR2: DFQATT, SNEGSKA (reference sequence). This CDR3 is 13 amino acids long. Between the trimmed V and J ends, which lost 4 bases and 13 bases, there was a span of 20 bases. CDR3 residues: CSAIDRGGKTQFF. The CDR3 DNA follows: TGCAGTGCTATAGACAGGGGAGGGAAGACCCAGTTCTTC.

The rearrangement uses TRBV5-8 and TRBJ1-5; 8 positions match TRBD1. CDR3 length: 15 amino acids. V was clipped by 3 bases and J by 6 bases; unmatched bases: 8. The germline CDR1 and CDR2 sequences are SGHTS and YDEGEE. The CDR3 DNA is TGTGCCAGCAGCTGGACAGGGCGTGGGACTCAGCCCCAGCATTTT. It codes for CASSWTGRGTQPQHF.

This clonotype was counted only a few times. CDR3 nucleotides: TGTGCCAGCAGTCCCGGGACAGGGGGAGAAGCTTTCTTT. Amino acid sequence: CASSPGTGGEAFF. The chain joins TRBV12-3 or TRBV12-4 to TRBJ1-1; 11 bases line up with TRBD1. V dropped 5 bases and J dropped 8; count of bases not matched to a gene: 4. This CDR3 has 13 residues.

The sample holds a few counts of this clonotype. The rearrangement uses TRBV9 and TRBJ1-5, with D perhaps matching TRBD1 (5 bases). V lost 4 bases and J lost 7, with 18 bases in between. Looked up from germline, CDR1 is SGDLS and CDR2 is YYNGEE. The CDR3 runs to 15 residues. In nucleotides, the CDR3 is TGTGCCAGCAGCTTGAGAGGGGCCCCGGGACAGCCCCAGCATTTT. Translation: CASSLRGAPGQPQHF.

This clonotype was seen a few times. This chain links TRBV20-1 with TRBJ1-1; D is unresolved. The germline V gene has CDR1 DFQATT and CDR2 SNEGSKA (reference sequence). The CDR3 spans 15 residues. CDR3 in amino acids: CSAGGGSNPNTEAFF. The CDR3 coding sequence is TGCAGCGCAGGCGGCGGGTCGAATCCGAACACTGAAGCTTTCTTT.

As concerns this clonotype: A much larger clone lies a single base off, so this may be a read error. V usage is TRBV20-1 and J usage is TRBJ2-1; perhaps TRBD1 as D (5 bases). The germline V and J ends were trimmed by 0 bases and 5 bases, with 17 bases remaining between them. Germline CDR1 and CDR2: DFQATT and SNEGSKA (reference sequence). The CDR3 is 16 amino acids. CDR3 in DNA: TGCAGTGCTAGAGATCTACTACATGGGGCTAACAATGAGCAGTTCTTC. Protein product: CSARDLLHGANNEQFF.

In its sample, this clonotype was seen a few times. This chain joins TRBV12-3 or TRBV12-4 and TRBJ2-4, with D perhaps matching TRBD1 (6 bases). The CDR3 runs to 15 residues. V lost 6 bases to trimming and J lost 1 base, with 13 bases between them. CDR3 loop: CASRSTGSAKNIQYF. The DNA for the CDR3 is TGTGCCAGCAGGTCTACAGGGAGCGCCAAAAACATTCAGTACTTC.

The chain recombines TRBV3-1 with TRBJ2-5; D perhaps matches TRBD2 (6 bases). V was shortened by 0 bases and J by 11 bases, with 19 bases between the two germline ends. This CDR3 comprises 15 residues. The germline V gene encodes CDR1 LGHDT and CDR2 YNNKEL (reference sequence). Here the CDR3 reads CASSQEVGRGDEQYF. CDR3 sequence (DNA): TGTGCCAGCAGCCAAGAAGTCGGGCGCGGGGATGAGCAGTACTTC.

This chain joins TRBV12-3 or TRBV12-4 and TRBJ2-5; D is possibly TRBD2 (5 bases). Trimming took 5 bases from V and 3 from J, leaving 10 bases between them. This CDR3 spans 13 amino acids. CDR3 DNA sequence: TGTGCCAGCAGTAACCGGGGAAAAGAGACCCAGTACTTC. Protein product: CASSNRGKETQYF.

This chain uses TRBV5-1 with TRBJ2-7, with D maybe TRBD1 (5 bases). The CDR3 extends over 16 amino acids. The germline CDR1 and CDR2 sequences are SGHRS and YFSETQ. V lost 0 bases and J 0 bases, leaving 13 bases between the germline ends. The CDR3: CASSLVTGASSYEQYF. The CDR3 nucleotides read TGCGCCAGCAGCTTGGTTACAGGAGCAAGCTCCTACGAGCAGTACTTC.

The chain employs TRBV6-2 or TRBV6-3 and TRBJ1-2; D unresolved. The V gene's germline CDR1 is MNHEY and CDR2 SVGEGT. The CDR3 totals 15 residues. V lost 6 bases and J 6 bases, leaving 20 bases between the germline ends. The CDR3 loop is CASRTLCDLLNGYTF. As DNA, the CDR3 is TGTGCCAGCAGGACGCTCTGTGACCTACTAAATGGCTACACCTTC.

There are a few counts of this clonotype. CDR3 sequence (DNA): TGTGCCAGCAGCGTCGATCGACAGGGGGCCAACTATGGCTACACCTTC. Amino acids: CASSVDRQGANYGYTF. The rearrangement links TRBV9 to TRBJ1-2; 10 bases are a match to TRBD1. From germline, CDR1 is SGDLS and CDR2 YYNGEE. The CDR3 consists of 16 residues. The J segment lost 2 bases and the V segment lost 2 bases, leaving 6 bases of the junction unmatched.

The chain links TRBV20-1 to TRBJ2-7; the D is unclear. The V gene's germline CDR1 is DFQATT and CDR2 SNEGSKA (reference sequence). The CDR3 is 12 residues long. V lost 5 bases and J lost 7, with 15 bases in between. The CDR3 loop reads CSARGDFNEQYF. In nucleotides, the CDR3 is TGCAGTGCTCGAGGCGATTTCAATGAGCAGTACTTC.

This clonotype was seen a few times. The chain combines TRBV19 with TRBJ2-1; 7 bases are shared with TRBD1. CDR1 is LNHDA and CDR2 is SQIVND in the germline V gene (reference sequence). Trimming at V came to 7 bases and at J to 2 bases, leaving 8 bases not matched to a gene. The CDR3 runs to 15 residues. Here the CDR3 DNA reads TGTGCCAGTACGTCCCAGCAGGGGGCCTACAATGAGCAGTTCTTC. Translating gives CASTSQQGAYNEQFF.

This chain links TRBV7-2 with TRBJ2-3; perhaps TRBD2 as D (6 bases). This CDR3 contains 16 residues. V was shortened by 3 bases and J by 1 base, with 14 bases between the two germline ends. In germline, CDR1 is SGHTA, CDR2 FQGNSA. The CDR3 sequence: CASSFEGRGGTDTQYF. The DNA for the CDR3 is TGTGCCAGCAGCTTCGAGGGGCGCGGGGGCACAGATACGCAGTATTTT.

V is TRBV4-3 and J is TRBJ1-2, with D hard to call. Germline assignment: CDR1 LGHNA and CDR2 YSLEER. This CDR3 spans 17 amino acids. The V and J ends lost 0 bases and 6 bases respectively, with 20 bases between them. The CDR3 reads CASSQDGYATAANGYTF. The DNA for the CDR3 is TGCGCCAGCAGCCAAGATGGGTACGCGACGGCGGCCAATGGCTACACCTTC.

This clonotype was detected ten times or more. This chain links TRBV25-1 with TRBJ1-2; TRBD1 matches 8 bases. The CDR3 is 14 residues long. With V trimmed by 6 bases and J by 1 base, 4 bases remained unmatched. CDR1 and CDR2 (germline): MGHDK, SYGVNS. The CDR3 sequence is CASSWDRNNYGYTF. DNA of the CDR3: TGTGCCAGCAGCTGGGACAGGAATAACTATGGCTACACCTTC.

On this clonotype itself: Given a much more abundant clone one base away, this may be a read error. The CDR3 spells CASSFCTDTQYF. Here the CDR3 DNA reads TGTGCCAGCAGTTTCTGCACAGATACGCAGTATTTT. The chain employs TRBV12-3 or TRBV12-4 and TRBJ2-3; no firm D call. The CDR3 runs to 12 residues. With 3 bases removed from V and 1 base from J, the gap between germline ends came to 2 bases.